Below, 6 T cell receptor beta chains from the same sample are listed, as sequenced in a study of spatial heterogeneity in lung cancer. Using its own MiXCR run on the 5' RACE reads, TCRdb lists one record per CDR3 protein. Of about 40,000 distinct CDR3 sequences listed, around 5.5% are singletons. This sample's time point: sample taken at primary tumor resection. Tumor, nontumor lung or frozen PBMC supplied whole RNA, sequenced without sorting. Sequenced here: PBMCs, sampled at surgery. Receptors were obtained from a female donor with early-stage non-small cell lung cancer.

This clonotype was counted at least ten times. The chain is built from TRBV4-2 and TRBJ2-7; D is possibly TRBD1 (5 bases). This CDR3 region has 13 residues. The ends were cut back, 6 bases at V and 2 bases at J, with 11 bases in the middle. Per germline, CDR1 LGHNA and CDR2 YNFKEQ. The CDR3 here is CASSPQVPYEQYF. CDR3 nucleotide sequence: TGTGCCAGCAGTCCACAGGTACCCTACGAGCAGTACTTC.

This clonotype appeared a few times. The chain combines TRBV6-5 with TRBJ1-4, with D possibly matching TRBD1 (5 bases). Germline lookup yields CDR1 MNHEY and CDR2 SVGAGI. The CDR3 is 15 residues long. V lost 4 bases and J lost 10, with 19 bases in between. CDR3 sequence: CASSFTQGGVGKLFF. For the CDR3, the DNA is TGTGCCAGCAGTTTTACCCAGGGTGGAGTTGGAAAACTGTTTTTT.

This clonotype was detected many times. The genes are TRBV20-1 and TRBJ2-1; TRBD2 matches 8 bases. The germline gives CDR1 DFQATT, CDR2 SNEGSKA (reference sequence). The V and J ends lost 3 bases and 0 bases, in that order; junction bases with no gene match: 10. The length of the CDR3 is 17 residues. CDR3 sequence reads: CSARVGSGTSSYNEQFF. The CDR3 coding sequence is TGCAGTGCTAGGGTGGGAAGCGGGACTAGCTCCTACAATGAGCAGTTCTTC.

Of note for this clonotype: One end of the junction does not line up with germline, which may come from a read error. CDR3 loop: CAITETGAGGSPLHF. Written as DNA, the CDR3 is TGTGCCATCACTGAGACAGGCGCCGGTGGTTCACCCCTCCACTTT. The V gene is TRBV10-3, the J gene TRBJ1-6, with a weak D call TRBD1 (6 bases). Germline V gene lookup returns CDR1 ENHRY and CDR2 SYGVKD. The CDR3 runs 15 residues.

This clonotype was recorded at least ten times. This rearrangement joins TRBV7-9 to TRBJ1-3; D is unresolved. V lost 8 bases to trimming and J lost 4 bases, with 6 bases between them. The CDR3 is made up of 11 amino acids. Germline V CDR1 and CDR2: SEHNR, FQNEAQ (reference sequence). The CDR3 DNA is TGTGCCAGCTTAGTCGGAAACACCATATATTTT. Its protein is CASLVGNTIYF.

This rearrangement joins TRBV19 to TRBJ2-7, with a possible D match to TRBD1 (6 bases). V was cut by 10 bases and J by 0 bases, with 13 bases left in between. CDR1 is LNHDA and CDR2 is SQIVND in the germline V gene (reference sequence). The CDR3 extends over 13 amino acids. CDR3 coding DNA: TGTGCCACCGAGGACAGAGCCTCCTACGAGCAGTACTTC. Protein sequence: CATEDRASYEQYF.